These T cell receptor beta chains were read from a single sample in a study of T cell responses to AZD1222 COVID-19 vaccine. The protocol was immunoSEQ multiplex PCR, while the TCRdb copy is restricted to in-frame clones and leaves out a portion. The top ten hold approximately 2.8% of the sample, which has more than 110,000 clones, 88% seen once. The starting material was peripheral blood, obtained 28 days after the second AZD1222 dose. Source of these receptors: an adult who received the AZD1222 COVID-19 vaccine. CDR3s include the opening cysteine and the closing phenylalanine or tryptophan. The order of the fields is D gene, V gene, J gene, clone size, CDR3 DNA, CDR3 protein. The D gene is left open where the match is weak. Rows give clone size only sometimes, using once, few, many, or a class for an expanded clone.

D: .
V: TRBV5-1
J: TRBJ2-1
size: .
DNA: TGCGCCAGCAGCCCCGGAACAGGGTATGAGCAGTTCTTC
CDR3: CASSPGTGYEQFF

D: .
V: TRBV1
J: TRBJ2-1
size: once
DNA: TGCACCAGCAGCCAGAGGACTGGCTCTTACAATGAGCAGTTCTTC
CDR3: CTSSQRTGSYNEQFF

D: TRBD1
V: TRBV4-1
J: TRBJ2-7
size: .
DNA: TGCGCCAGCAGCCAAGTTGCCGGGACAGGGGACTACGAGCAGTACTTC
CDR3: CASSQVAGTGDYEQYF

D: .
V: TRBV29-1
J: TRBJ2-7
size: .
DNA: TGCAGCGTTACCCGGGACGGGGGTTGGGAGCAGTACTTC
CDR3: CSVTRDGGWEQYF

D: .
V: TRBV29-1
J: TRBJ2-3
size: .
DNA: TGCAGCGTTACCACCGGGGGAGCTAGCGTTACTGATACGCAGTATTTT
CDR3: CSVTTGGASVTDTQYF

D: .
V: TRBV28
J: TRBJ1-1
size: once
DNA: TGTGCCAGCACCTCAGGGGAGCTGGGTATGAACACTGAAGCTTTCTTT
CDR3: CASTSGELGMNTEAFF

D: .
V: TRBV10-3
J: TRBJ2-5
size: .
DNA: TGTGCCATCACCAGCGGGCAAGAGACCCAGTACTTC
CDR3: CAITSGQETQYF

D: TRBD2
V: TRBV20-1
J: TRBJ2-5
size: .
DNA: TGCAGTGCTGGACTAGGAGAGACCCAGTACTTC
CDR3: CSAGLGETQYF

D: TRBD2
V: TRBV6-5
J: TRBJ2-1
size: .
DNA: TGTGCCACGCGACTAGCGGGGGTGAGAAATGAGCAGTTCTTC
CDR3: CATRLAGVRNEQFF

D: .
V: TRBV9
J: TRBJ1-2
size: few
DNA: TGTGCCAGCAGCAACAGTAACTATGGCTACACCTTC
CDR3: CASSNSNYGYTF